These T cell receptor beta chains were read from a single sample in a study of T-cell memory formation after mild COVID-19. In TCRdb, the 5' RACE reads were re-called with MiXCR into one record per CDR3 protein. This sample has about 560,000 distinct CDR3 sequences, with 15% to 20% found just once. Sequencing used PBMCs or a T cell subset sorted from them (not recorded which). All receptors come from an adult woman who had mild COVID-19 (a few samples of this study predate the infection). Cell type and time point are not known. Each CDR3 is given with its conserved first and last residue. A D gene is named only where the DNA matches it firmly. Some rows have no size entry. The others give once, few or many, or a class for an expanded clone.

clone size: NA
D gene: NA
V gene: TRBV9
J gene: TRBJ1-4
CDR3 DNA: TGTGCCAGCAGCGCGGACAGCGACACGCGTGAAAAACTGTTTTTT
CDR3 protein: CASSADSDTREKLFF

clone size: few
D gene: TRBD2
V gene: TRBV29-1
J gene: TRBJ2-2
CDR3 DNA: TGCAGCGTTGAAGGGTGGAGCGGGGGCCCCACCGGGGAGCTGTTTTTT
CDR3 protein: CSVEGWSGGPTGELFF

clone size: many
D gene: NA
V gene: TRBV12-3/TRBV12-4
J gene: TRBJ1-1
CDR3 DNA: TGTGCCAGCAGTCTCCGGGCCATGAACACTGAAGCTTTCTTT
CDR3 protein: CASSLRAMNTEAFF

clone size: NA
D gene: NA
V gene: TRBV7-2
J gene: TRBJ1-4
CDR3 DNA: TGTGCCAGCAGCTACAGGGTGCCAAATGAAAAACTGTTTTTT
CDR3 protein: CASSYRVPNEKLFF

clone size: few
D gene: TRBD1
V gene: TRBV3-1
J gene: TRBJ1-1
CDR3 DNA: TGTGCCAGCAGCCCAGGACAGGGGAAAAGAGGCACTGAAGCTTTCTTT
CDR3 protein: CASSPGQGKRGTEAFF

clone size: few
D gene: TRBD1
V gene: TRBV20-1
J gene: TRBJ1-5
CDR3 DNA: TGCAGTGCTAGGGGGGGACAGGGGAATCAGCCCCAGCATTTT
CDR3 protein: CSARGGQGNQPQHF

clone size: few
D gene: NA
V gene: TRBV30
J gene: TRBJ2-3
CDR3 DNA: TGTGCCTGGAGTGAAGCGGTAACTAGCACAGATACGCAGTATTTT
CDR3 protein: CAWSEAVTSTDTQYF

clone size: NA
D gene: TRBD2
V gene: TRBV4-3
J gene: TRBJ2-3
CDR3 DNA: TGCGCCAGCAGCCAAGATACTAGCGGCACCTCAGATACGCAGTATTTT
CDR3 protein: CASSQDTSGTSDTQYF

clone size: NA
D gene: TRBD2
V gene: TRBV12-3/TRBV12-4
J gene: TRBJ2-7
CDR3 DNA: TGTGCCAGCACCGTAGCGGGAGGGCCCCACGAGCAGTACTTC
CDR3 protein: CASTVAGGPHEQYF

clone size: many
D gene: NA
V gene: TRBV11-1
J gene: TRBJ2-6
CDR3 DNA: TGTGCCAGCAGCTTAGGACTCTCTGGGGCCAACGTCCTGACTTTC
CDR3 protein: CASSLGLSGANVLTF

clone size: NA
D gene: TRBD2
V gene: TRBV6-1
J gene: TRBJ2-1
CDR3 DNA: TGTGCCAGCAGTGAATGGGGGAGCGGGACTCGTTATGAGCAGTTCTTC
CDR3 protein: CASSEWGSGTRYEQFF

clone size: few
D gene: TRBD1
V gene: TRBV20-1
J gene: TRBJ2-4
CDR3 DNA: TGCAGTGCTAGAGATTACAGGGGGCAAGACATTCAGTACTTC
CDR3 protein: CSARDYRGQDIQYF

clone size: NA
D gene: TRBD2
V gene: TRBV10-3
J gene: TRBJ2-1
CDR3 DNA: TGTGCCATCAGTGAGAAAAGGGGCCCCGGACTAGCGGGAGTCAATGAGCAGTTCTTC
CDR3 protein: CAISEKRGPGLAGVNEQFF

clone size: NA
D gene: NA
V gene: TRBV18
J gene: TRBJ1-1
CDR3 DNA: TGTGCCAGCTCACCACCCGGCAGGGGCAGTAACACTGAAGCTTTCTTT
CDR3 protein: CASSPPGRGSNTEAFF

clone size: NA
D gene: NA
V gene: TRBV12-3/TRBV12-4
J gene: TRBJ2-3
CDR3 DNA: TGTGCCAGCAGTTCGGGCCGGGGGGATACGCAGTATTTT
CDR3 protein: CASSSGRGDTQYF

clone size: NA
D gene: NA
V gene: TRBV6-4
J gene: TRBJ2-3
CDR3 DNA: TGTGCCAGCAGTGACGACAAGGCGACAGATACGCAGTATTTT
CDR3 protein: CASSDDKATDTQYF

clone size: few
D gene: NA
V gene: TRBV6-1
J gene: TRBJ2-2
CDR3 DNA: TGTGCCAGCAGAAATCTTCTAGCTTCCGGGGAGCTGTTTTTT
CDR3 protein: CASRNLLASGELFF

clone size: few
D gene: NA
V gene: TRBV6-2/TRBV6-3
J gene: TRBJ2-7
CDR3 DNA: TGTGCCAGCAGTTACTTCGCGGACACCATGCAGTACTTC
CDR3 protein: CASSYFADTMQYF

clone size: NA
D gene: NA
V gene: TRBV5-1
J gene: TRBJ2-1
CDR3 DNA: TGCGCCACCTCGGGATTTCATTCCAATGAGCAGTTCTTC
CDR3 protein: CATSGFHSNEQFF

clone size: NA
D gene: NA
V gene: TRBV5-6
J gene: TRBJ2-2
CDR3 DNA: TGTGCCAGCAGCTTGGTTCTCGCCACCGGGGAGCTGTTTTTT
CDR3 protein: CASSLVLATGELFF

clone size: few
D gene: TRBD1
V gene: TRBV24-1
J gene: TRBJ2-2
CDR3 DNA: TGTGCCACCAGTGAACATCGAATCGGGACAGGGGGGGCCGGGGAGCTGTTTTTT
CDR3 protein: CATSEHRIGTGGAGELFF

clone size: few
D gene: NA
V gene: TRBV20-1
J gene: TRBJ2-7
CDR3 DNA: TGCAGTGCTAGAGATGGGGGTAGCTCCTACGAGCAGTACTTC
CDR3 protein: CSARDGGSSYEQYF

clone size: NA
D gene: NA
V gene: TRBV5-1
J gene: TRBJ1-4
CDR3 DNA: TGCGCCAGTAACCGGGACGGGTCAAATGAAAAACTGTTTTTT
CDR3 protein: CASNRDGSNEKLFF

clone size: NA
D gene: NA
V gene: TRBV5-5
J gene: TRBJ2-1
CDR3 DNA: TGTGCCAGCAGCCCTTGGTTACTAGTTAAGACCAATGAGCAGTTCTTC
CDR3 protein: CASSPWLLVKTNEQFF

clone size: few
D gene: NA
V gene: TRBV12-3/TRBV12-4
J gene: TRBJ1-4
CDR3 DNA: TGTGCCAGCAGTTTAGCCCAAGTAGGCAGGCAGGCTAAGAATGAAAAACTGTTTTTT
CDR3 protein: CASSLAQVGRQAKNEKLFF

clone size: few
D gene: TRBD1
V gene: TRBV7-2
J gene: TRBJ1-1
CDR3 DNA: TGTGCCAGCAGCTTAGAGCTAGGGACAGGGAACACTGAAGCTTTCTTT
CDR3 protein: CASSLELGTGNTEAFF

clone size: NA
D gene: NA
V gene: TRBV6-6
J gene: TRBJ2-3
CDR3 DNA: TGTGCCAGCAGCGGGGCGCCAGGCACGCAGTATTTT
CDR3 protein: CASSGAPGTQYF

clone size: few
D gene: TRBD1
V gene: TRBV16
J gene: TRBJ1-1
CDR3 DNA: TGTGCCAGCACCCCCAGGTCGGCAGGGGGACTGAACACTGAAGCTTTCTTT
CDR3 protein: CASTPRSAGGLNTEAFF

clone size: many
D gene: NA
V gene: TRBV2
J gene: TRBJ2-7
CDR3 DNA: TGTGCCAGCAGTGGGCCCTCCTACGAGCAGTACTTC
CDR3 protein: CASSGPSYEQYF

clone size: few
D gene: NA
V gene: TRBV2
J gene: TRBJ1-5
CDR3 DNA: TGTGCCAGCAGTGGGGCTGAGTCAAGCAATCAGCCCCAGCATTTT
CDR3 protein: CASSGAESSNQPQHF

clone size: few
D gene: TRBD1
V gene: TRBV12-3/TRBV12-4
J gene: TRBJ1-2
CDR3 DNA: TGTGCCAGCAGTCGGTTGGGACAGTCCTATGGCTACACCTTC
CDR3 protein: CASSRLGQSYGYTF

clone size: once
D gene: TRBD1
V gene: TRBV5-6
J gene: TRBJ2-5
CDR3 DNA: TGTGCCAGCAGCCAGATCTCGACTCGGGACAGTGAGACCCAGTACTTC
CDR3 protein: CASSQISTRDSETQYF

clone size: few
D gene: NA
V gene: TRBV4-1
J gene: TRBJ2-7
CDR3 DNA: TGCGCCAGCAGCCACGACCTGGCGGTTTCCTACGAGCAGTACTTC
CDR3 protein: CASSHDLAVSYEQYF

clone size: many
D gene: TRBD1
V gene: TRBV15
J gene: TRBJ2-7
CDR3 DNA: TGTGCCACCAGCAGAAGATCCGGGACAGGGTTCTACGAGCAGTACTTC
CDR3 protein: CATSRRSGTGFYEQYF